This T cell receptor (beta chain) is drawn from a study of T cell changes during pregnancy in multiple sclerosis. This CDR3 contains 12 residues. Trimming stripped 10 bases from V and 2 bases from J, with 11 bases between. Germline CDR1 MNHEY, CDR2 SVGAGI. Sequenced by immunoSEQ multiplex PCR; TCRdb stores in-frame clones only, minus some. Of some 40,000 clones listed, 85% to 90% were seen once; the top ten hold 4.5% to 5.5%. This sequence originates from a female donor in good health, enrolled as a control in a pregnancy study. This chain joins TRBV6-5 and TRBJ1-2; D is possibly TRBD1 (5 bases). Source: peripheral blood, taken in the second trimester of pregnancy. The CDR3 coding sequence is TGTGCCACCCAAGGGGTGAACTATGGCTACACCTTC. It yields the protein CATQGVNYGYTF.